This TCR beta chain was sequenced in a study of cytomegalovirus exposure and HLA in healthy donors. The study, taken as a whole, reports: 87-base-pair reads could not separate some V segments, including TRBV6-2 and TRBV6-3.

In regard to this clone: The antigen is not known.

The CDR3 spans 14 residues. V trimming: 5 bases; J trimming: 5 bases; junction bases outside the gene matches: 5. CDR1 is SGHTA, CDR2 FQGTGA, per germline. PCR was performed using 60 Vbeta and 13 Jbeta primers. This table comes from immunoSEQ multiplex PCR, and its TCRdb copy is limited to in-frame clones, with some not included. The sample holds roughly 120,000 clones, 75% to 85% seen once. This clonotype originated in a woman younger than 30 in good health and CMV-seropositive. The V call is TRBV7-3, the J call TRBJ2-2; 7 bases line up with TRBD2. The specimen was PBMCs. The DNA of the CDR3 is TGTGCCAGCAGCCCCGGGGGAGGGACCGGGGAGCTGTTTTTT. Encoded protein: CASSPGGGTGELFF.